What follows are 24 T cell receptor beta chains derived from one specimen sequenced in a study of T cells in Graves' hyperthyroidism and ophthalmopathy. RNA transcripts were the template for amplifying TCR beta CDR3 regions. The HTBI primer set served for first-round RT-PCR of the TCR CDR3. Each CDR3 protein is one row after TCRdb ran MiXCR on the multiplex PCR reads. The sample carries roughly 380,000 distinct CDR3 sequences, around 13% recorded once. Sequenced material: blood. These receptors were obtained from a woman between 55 and 75 years old with Graves' hyperthyroidism.

At least ten counts were recorded for this clonotype. In DNA, the CDR3 is TGCAGCGTTGCCGTAGATTCTGCGGAAGAAAAACTGTTTTTT. Its protein is CSVAVDSAEEKLFF. This chain connects TRBV29-1 to TRBJ1-4, with D unclear. V was pared by 4 bases and J by 8 bases, with 17 bases between. Germline-derived CDR1 and CDR2 are SQVTM and ANQGSEA. The CDR3 runs to 14 residues.

This clonotype was found many times. The junction does not match germline at one end; this may be a read error. The CDR3 region is CASSIAEGTGELFF. The CDR3 DNA reads as TGTGCCAGCAGCATAGCGGAGGGCACAGGGGAGCTGTTTTTT. The gene calls are TRBV7-2 and TRBJ2-2; TRBD2 might be the D (6 bases). CDR3 length equals 14 residues. In germline, CDR1 is SGHTA, CDR2 FQGNSA.

The chain is built from TRBV30 and TRBJ2-1; TRBD2 might be the D (6 bases). CDR1 GTSNPN and CDR2 SVGIG come from the germline V gene (reference sequence). This CDR3 contains 15 residues. Trimming stripped 3 bases from V and 4 bases from J, with 16 bases between. Written as DNA, the CDR3 is TGTGCCTGGAGGCCGTACGGGAGAGAGTACAATGAGCAGTTCTTC. Protein sequence: CAWRPYGREYNEQFF.

The V and J genes are TRBV6-1 and TRBJ2-5; 7 bases line up with TRBD1. The V gene's germline CDR1 is MNHNS and CDR2 SASEGT. The CDR3 extends over 14 amino acids. Trimming cost V 6 bases and J 4 bases; bases outside gene matches: 8. CDR3 DNA: TGTGCCAGCAGGGCTCAACAGGGGAGAGAGACCCAGTACTTC. Translation: CASRAQQGRETQYF.

Details on this clonotype: A much larger clone differs from this one at a single base, so this may be a read error. The gene calls are TRBV30 and TRBJ1-1; possibly TRBD1 for D (6 bases). Germline values: CDR1 GTSNPN, CDR2 SVGIG (reference sequence). Trimming stripped 2 bases from V and 4 bases from J, with 8 bases between. The CDR3 is 12 amino acids. The CDR3 protein is CAWSTGRTEAFF. The DNA of the CDR3 is TGTGCCTGGAGTACAGGGCGCACTGAAGCTTTCTTT.

This clonotype was recorded at least ten times. At one end, the junction sequence differs from germline, possibly due to a read error. The CDR3 loop is CASSWGNTEAFF. The CDR3, as DNA: TGTGCCAGCAGCTGGGGGAACACTGAAGCTTTCTTT. V usage is TRBV5-1 and J usage is TRBJ1-1; D is unresolved. Germline V lookup: CDR1 SGHRS, CDR2 YFSETQ. The CDR3 consists of 12 residues.

The sample holds many counts of this clonotype. The V gene is TRBV6-1, the J gene TRBJ2-7; 8 bases match TRBD1. The CDR3 loop spans 18 amino acids. CDR1 is MNHNS and CDR2 is SASEGT in the germline V gene. Trimming removed 5 bases from V and 0 bases from J; junction bases left unmatched: 15. The CDR3 region has the DNA TGTGCCAGCAGTTTTTCGACAGGGGTGGAGTGGGCCTCCTACGAGCAGTACTTC. As protein: CASSFSTGVEWASYEQYF.

As concerns this clonotype: A much larger clone differs from this one at a single base, so this may be a read error. V gene TRBV7-8 combines with J gene TRBJ2-2; D may be TRBD2 (6 bases). Germline V lookup: CDR1 SGHVS, CDR2 FQNEAQ. CDR3 length: 15 residues. CDR3 in amino acids: CASSYGLSNTGELLF. CDR3 nucleotide sequence: TGTGCCAGCAGCTACGGACTATCTAACACCGGGGAGCTGCTTTTT. The variable domain in full, with the rest retrieved from reference TRBV7-8 and TRBJ2-2, is GAGVSQSPRYKVAKRGQDVALRCDPISGHVSLFWYQQALGQGPEFLTYFQNEAQLDKSGLPSDRFFAERPEGSVSTLKIQRTQQEDSAVYLCASSYGLSNTGELLFGEGSRLTVL.

Ten or more counts support this clonotype. The chain recombines TRBV28 with TRBJ1-2; D possibly corresponds to TRBD1 (5 bases). The germline V and J ends were trimmed by 6 bases and 4 bases, with 12 bases remaining between them. The CDR3 has 13 amino acids. The germline CDR1 and CDR2 sequences are MDHEN and SYDVKM. The CDR3 spells CASRPEGIYGYTF. In DNA, the CDR3 is TGTGCCAGCAGGCCGGAGGGGATCTATGGCTACACCTTC.

This clonotype was observed a handful of times. The genes are TRBV20-1 and TRBJ2-1, with TRBD2 identical over 7 bases. The J segment lost 5 bases and the V segment lost 2 bases, leaving 6 bases of the junction unmatched. Germline lookup yields CDR1 DFQATT and CDR2 SNEGSKA (reference sequence). CDR3 size: 14 residues. The CDR3 region has the DNA TGCAGTGCTAGAACCCCGGGGAGGGACAATGAGCAGTTCTTC. Amino acids: CSARTPGRDNEQFF.

The V and J genes are TRBV5-1 and TRBJ2-1, with 13 bases fitting TRBD2. CDR1 and CDR2 (germline): SGHRS, YFSETQ. This CDR3 has 16 amino acids. V trimming: 2 bases; J trimming: 7 bases; junction bases outside the gene matches: 6. The CDR3 region is CASSLRLAGGRNEQFF. The CDR3 DNA sequence: TGCGCCAGCAGCTTACGACTAGCGGGAGGTCGGAATGAGCAGTTCTTC.

This clonotype was seen only a few times. CDR3 region: CSVPTDTEAFF. The CDR3 bases are TGCAGCGTTCCAACAGACACTGAAGCTTTCTTT. The gene calls are TRBV29-1 and TRBJ1-1; D remains ambiguous. Deletions cut 5 bases from V and 3 bases from J, with 7 bases between. The CDR3 has 11 amino acids. Per germline, CDR1 SQVTM and CDR2 ANQGSEA.

The V and J genes are TRBV4-1 and TRBJ1-4; no clear D. Trimming took 2 bases from V and 7 from J, leaving 14 bases between them. Germline V lookup: CDR1 MGHRA, CDR2 YSYEKL. The CDR3 spans 15 residues. The CDR3 region is CASSQMGTSGEKLFF. The DNA for the CDR3 is TGCGCCAGCAGCCAAATGGGAACATCAGGTGAAAAACTGTTTTTT.

J is TRBJ2-7 and V is TRBV11-2; tentative D call: TRBD2 (7 bases). Germline CDR1 is SGHAT and CDR2 is FQNNGV. With 5 bases removed from V and 3 bases from J, the gap between germline ends came to 14 bases. The CDR3 contains 14 residues. The CDR3 spells CASSHGGLVYEQYF. The CDR3 DNA follows: TGTGCCAGCAGCCACGGGGGGCTGGTCTACGAGCAGTACTTC.

The chain recombines TRBV4-1 with TRBJ2-1, with 9 bases that match TRBD2. The V and J ends lost 4 bases and 0 bases, in that order; junction bases with no gene match: 4. The length of the CDR3 is 16 residues. The germline gives CDR1 MGHRA, CDR2 YSYEKL. The CDR3 region is CASSRGSGSSYNEQFF. Here the CDR3 DNA reads TGCGCCAGCAGCCGGGGTAGCGGGAGCTCCTACAATGAGCAGTTCTTC.

This clonotype was counted many times. This chain uses TRBV6-1 with TRBJ1-2, with 8 bases matching TRBD1. After removal of 5 bases from V and 0 bases from J, the junction contained 5 bases not matched to a gene. Germline CDR1 reads MNHNS; CDR2 reads SASEGT. The CDR3 sequence is 15 residues long. CDR3: CASSTGQGANYGYTF. The CDR3 DNA is TGTGCCAGCAGTACCGGACAGGGAGCTAACTATGGCTACACCTTC.

This clonotype came up many times. The chain joins TRBV10-3 to TRBJ2-5; the D gene is possibly TRBD2 (5 bases). V shed 8 bases and J shed 4 bases, with 20 bases lying between them. Germline values: CDR1 ENHRY, CDR2 SYGVKD. CDR3 length: 15 amino acids. The CDR3 DNA follows: TGTGCCATCGGTGGAGGAGGCCGGGCGGGAGAGACCCAGTACTTC. It yields the protein CAIGGGGRAGETQYF.

This clonotype was seen at least ten times. The genes are TRBV7-2 and TRBJ1-1; TRBD1 aligns across 7 bases. This CDR3 comprises 13 residues. Germline V gene lookup returns CDR1 SGHTA and CDR2 FQGNSA. J was trimmed by 2 bases and V by 10 bases; bases with no gene match: 7. The CDR3 loop reads CAKGDRRNTEAFF. The DNA of the CDR3 is TGTGCCAAAGGGGACAGACGAAACACTGAAGCTTTCTTT.

The chain couples TRBV20-1 to TRBJ2-3, with 7 positions matching TRBD2. Trimming cost V 5 bases and J 2 bases; bases outside gene matches: 7. Germline V gives CDR1 DFQATT, CDR2 SNEGSKA (reference sequence). The CDR3 is 14 amino acids. The CDR3 DNA reads TGCAGTGCTGCGGGAGCGGGATTCACAGATACGCAGTATTTT. Translating gives CSAAGAGFTDTQYF.

This clonotype was seen at least ten times. The rearrangement joins TRBV28 to TRBJ2-2; D possibly uses TRBD1 or TRBD2 (5 bases each). This CDR3 contains 13 residues. Germline-derived CDR1 and CDR2 are MDHEN and SYDVKM. The V and J ends lost 11 bases and 7 bases respectively, with 17 bases between them. This CDR3 is CAARGPLDGELFF. For the CDR3, the DNA is TGTGCCGCTAGGGGACCCCTCGACGGGGAGCTGTTTTTT. Filled out from reference TRBV28 and TRBJ2-2, the complete variable domain reads DVKVTQSSRYLVKRTGEKVFLECVQDMDHENMFWYRQDPGLGLRLIYFSYDVKMKEKGDIPEGYSVSREKKERFSLILESASTNQTSMYLCAARGPLDGELFFGEGSRLTVL.

This chain links TRBV5-6 with TRBJ2-3; 10 bases fit TRBD2. Germline V gives CDR1 SGHDT, CDR2 YYEEEE. CDR3 length: 14 residues. The trim removed 1 base at V and 7 bases at J, leaving 3 bases unmatched. The CDR3 loop is CASSLTSGTNTQYF. The CDR3 DNA reads TGTGCCAGCAGCTTGACTAGCGGGACAAATACGCAGTATTTT.

This clonotype was seen ten or more times. The chain is built from TRBV7-9 and TRBJ2-5, with D possibly TRBD2 on 6 matching bases. Looked up from germline, CDR1 is SEHNR and CDR2 is FQNEAQ (reference sequence). This CDR3 has 17 residues. V shed 2 bases and J shed 2 bases, with 18 bases lying between them. Here the CDR3 reads CASSLNPSRDPQETQYF. CDR3 DNA sequence: TGTGCCAGCAGCTTAAATCCTTCGCGGGACCCTCAAGAGACCCAGTACTTC.

This clonotype came up a few times. V is TRBV25-1 and J is TRBJ2-7, with D tentatively TRBD1 or TRBD2 (5 bases each). V gave up 2 bases and J gave up 6 bases, with 20 bases separating them. The germline V gene has CDR1 MGHDK and CDR2 SYGVNS. This CDR3 is built from 16 residues. CDR3 protein: CASSERGTTKPLEQYF. CDR3 nucleotide sequence: TGTGCCAGCAGTGAAAGGGGAACGACTAAACCACTCGAGCAGTACTTC.

This clonotype was recorded only once. A single base separates this from a much larger clone, so it may be a read error. The chain couples TRBV20-1 to TRBJ2-7; TRBD2 matches at 10 bases. The DNA end lines up better with TRBJ2-1; the J call may be wrong. Germline CDR1 and CDR2: DFQATT and SNEGSKA (reference sequence). The length of the CDR3 is 15 residues. This CDR3 is CSARTGLAASYEQFF. CDR3 DNA: TGCAGTGCTAGAACAGGACTAGCGGCCTCCTACGAGCAGTTCTTC.